Sequencing of this T cell receptor beta chain was carried out in a study of T cell changes during pregnancy in multiple sclerosis. The germline V and J ends were trimmed by 0 bases and 8 bases, with 11 bases remaining between them. Looked up from germline, CDR1 is LNHDA and CDR2 is SQIVND (reference sequence). The CDR3 contains 14 residues. Sequencing used immunoSEQ multiplex PCR; TCRdb keeps in-frame clones, though not all of them. The sample comprises 90,000 to 120,000 clones, approximately 93% of which are singletons, and less than 4% rests with the top ten. The rearrangement links TRBV19 to TRBJ2-4, with D perhaps TRBD2 (7 bases). The clonotype originates from a female donor with multiple sclerosis, enrolled in a pregnancy study. Here the sequenced sample was peripheral blood, taken after pregnancy. The CDR3 here is CASSIEGGPDIQYF. CDR3 DNA sequence: TGTGCCAGTAGTATAGAGGGGGGGCCTGACATTCAGTACTTC.